Sequencing of this T cell receptor beta chain was carried out in a study of blood T cell repertoires in COVID-19 (dated by TCRdb to the early 2020s). In the study overall: The collaborator samples originated in the United States, Italy and Spain and spanned the acute and convalescent phases of COVID-19. The repertoires were released in a freely available public database intended as a resource for research on the immune response to SARS-CoV-2. Samples came from the ongoing ImmuneRACE study (first 160 participants) plus 1,254 subjects from 6 global collaborators. Nearly every sample came with metadata listing a de-identified subject ID, COVID-19 status, age in years and sex. HLA class I and class II types, where available, came from metadata supplied by the sample provider rather than from assay-based typing. The dataset comprised deeply sampled blood TCRbeta repertoires from subjects exposed to, actively infected with, or recovered from COVID-19. The prospective study material was composed of cDNA or gDNA derived from T cells, B-cell-depleted T cells, or PBMCs.

Taken from cysteine to phenylalanine, the CDR3 has 18 residues. This entry keeps only the CDR3 DNA: 54 bases, framed from base 1. CDR1 and CDR2 are drawn from the germline V gene: LGHNA, YNFKEQ. Trimming leaves V shorter by 4 bases and J shorter by 1 base, with the junction holding 10 bases beyond the gene matches. TCRbeta CDR3 regions were amplified from genomic DNA by means of the immunoSEQ Assay, a bias-controlled multiplex PCR. The study's processing was this. Nucleated cell counts per sample were estimated from amplification of reference gene primers within the assay. To quantify the absolute abundance of each unique TCRbeta CDR3 rearrangement, sequence reads were collapsed and filtered. For each sample, productive Simpson clonality was calculated as the square root of Simpson's diversity index over productive rearrangements. Held by TCRdb, this immuneACCESS table contains in-frame sequences only and omits some clones. Under half of the omission traces to an unresolved V gene where checked; the cause of the rest is unknown. V and J calls and clone size are copied from that table; D and trimming were computed from the DNA. The sample table records about 240,000 clones; 65% to 90% of these occur just once. Clones ranked in the top ten supply 4.5% to 5.5% of the sample.

In Seattle, one collaborating source enrolled patients while the infection was active and tracked those patients longitudinally over the course of disease. Each collaborating institution followed its own protocols to collect whole blood in K2EDTA tubes. For TCRbeta analysis, collaborators shipped samples in one of three forms: frozen whole blood, isolated PBMCs, or DNA extracted from either of those sample types. Paper-wide results and their limitations: How much clinical and demographic metadata was included differed by source and by participant, and the metadata was provided uncurated.

Points on this clone: What antigen it recognizes has not been identified. No per-base quality is available; no much larger clone lies one base away.

The sequenced sample consisted of peripheral blood. The receptor comes from a man aged 45-65 years with COVID-19, enrolled during active disease. Here the chain combines TRBV4-2 and TRBJ2-3; TRBD2 agrees with 11 junctional bases. CDR3 sequence: CASSLTLLAGGGTDTQYF. The nucleotide sequence reads as follows: TGTGCCAGCAGCCTAACCCTCCTAGCGGGGGGCGGCACAGATACGCAGTATTTT.